Included here is one T cell receptor (beta chain) sequence, with context. Random hexamers served to reverse transcribe roughly 0.45 to 1 ug RNA. The authors amplified TCR beta CDR3 across 54 Vbeta and 13 Jbeta using immunoSEQ multiplex PCR. MiXCR, run by TCRdb on the immunoSEQ multiplex PCR reads, gives a single entry per CDR3 protein. In the table there are 55,000 to 85,000 distinct CDR3 sequences, under 96% of which are singletons. This entry belongs to a study of CD8 T cells in Susac syndrome. TCR beta was sequenced from blood CD8+ and CD4+ T cells. FACS enriched CD8+ TEMRA cells, while bulk CD8+ and CD4+ were negatively isolated. The receptor's source is a human donor with multiple sclerosis. The specimen sequenced was CD4+ T cells from PBMCs.

The CDR3 DNA is TGTGCCTGGAGTGTGGGGGGGCAGGGCGAGCAGTACTTC. Its protein is CAWSVGGQGEQYF. This chain joins TRBV30 and TRBJ2-7, with TRBD2 as a possible D gene (7 bases). Per germline, CDR1 GTSNPN and CDR2 SVGIG (reference sequence). This CDR3 spans 13 amino acids. The V gene lost 0 bases and the J gene lost 6 bases, with 12 bases spanning the gap.